The 2 T cell receptor beta chains below come from one sample, sequenced in a study of T cell responses to AZD1222 COVID-19 vaccine. Only in-frame clones appear in the TCRdb table, and some are missing; sequencing was by immunoSEQ multiplex PCR. The table shows roughly 110,000 clones, with roughly 90% occurring only once. Sequences were derived from peripheral blood, sampled 28 days after the second AZD1222 dose. The receptor set was obtained from an adult who received the AZD1222 COVID-19 vaccine.

The chain joins TRBV19 to TRBJ1-1; 7 nucleotides agree with TRBD1. V lost 7 bases to trimming and J lost 4 bases; unmatched junction nucleotides: 6. The CDR3 has 13 residues. In germline, CDR1 is LNHDA, CDR2 SQIVND (reference sequence). CDR3 in DNA: TGTGCCAGTACCGACAGGGTAGGCACTGAAGCTTTCTTT. It translates to CASTDRVGTEAFF.

The chain joins TRBV5-1 to TRBJ2-5, with D unresolved. This CDR3 region has 14 residues. V was cut by 0 bases and J by 5 bases, with 11 bases left in between. Germline loops: CDR1 SGHRS, CDR2 YFSETQ. As DNA, the CDR3 is TGCGCCAGCAGCTTGGTCTTCTCCGGGGAGACCCAGTACTTC. It translates to CASSLVFSGETQYF.